This T cell receptor (beta chain) was recorded in a study of metastatic and nonmetastatic thyroid tumors (dated by TCRdb to the early 2020s). Describing the broader study: Repertoires were compared across peripheral blood and tumor or nodule tissue samples from malignant and benign thyroid patients.

Before undergoing thyroid surgery, none of the patients had been given any kind of treatment. Using T-cell receptor beta sequencing, the study looked back at clinical samples from patients collected from about 2011 to 2019. Receptor amplification or capture employed PCR. Sequencing was performed on an Illumina HiSeq 4000. High-throughput sequencing was used to profile the TCR beta-chain CDR3 region of every patient. Under the source paper's analysis protocol: A classifier to discriminate distant-metastatic papillary thyroid cancer patients was built from CDR3 differences across clinicopathological groups. Repertoire diversity was assessed with the Shannon index, and tumor-blood repertoire similarity with the Morisita-Horn index. The public reads were run again by TCRdb, first through fastp at Q25 and then through MiXCR, and only productive beta chains were kept. The V and J calls reflect TCRdb's pipeline rather than the authors' work. The sample table records 40,000 to 45,000 clones; about 3.3% of these occur just once. The ten largest clones represent around 9.9% of the sample.

This clone was seen a handful of times. The specificity of this receptor is unknown. Base qualities are not recorded, but no much larger clone differs from it by a single base. Germline trimming amounts to 6 bases on V and 9 bases on J, with 5 as the count of junction bases outside the gene matches. Measured from the cysteine to the phenylalanine, the CDR3 is 13 residues long. The retained sequence is limited to the CDR3, 39 bases, with the frame set at the first base. Paper-wide results and their limitations: TCR beta diversity was reported as significantly higher in malignant tumors than in benign nodules, in both blood and tumor samples.

The clonotype was recovered from a female donor with papillary thyroid cancer or a benign thyroid nodule (not recorded which). Some clones in this sample may be carry-over from other donors' samples. The source material was blood. The rearrangement combines TRBV12-3 or TRBV12-4 with TRBJ2-1; TRBD2 lines up with 10 middle nucleotides. The CDR3 here reads CASRPTSGVEQFF. The base sequence is TGTGCCAGCAGACCTACTAGCGGGGTTGAGCAGTTCTTC.